A selection of T cell receptor beta chains follows, all from one sample in a study of CD8 T cells in ankylosing spondylitis. From the 5' RACE reads, TCRdb called clonotypes with MiXCR, one entry per CDR3 protein. The sample contains 230,000 or so distinct CDR3 sequences, about 20% of which appear only once. Sequencing was performed on blood, either unsorted or a sorted T cell fraction (not recorded which). The source of these receptors is a male donor with ankylosing spondylitis or in good health (not recorded which). CDR3s include the opening cysteine and the closing phenylalanine or tryptophan.

j_gene | v_gene | CDR3aa
TRBJ2-5 | TRBV20-1 | CSAREGLAGRETQYF
TRBJ2-1 | TRBV27 | CASSPGLAGGPGNEQFF
TRBJ1-1 | TRBV2 | CASSENRGMNTEAFF
TRBJ2-1 | TRBV7-9 | CASSLAAASYNEQFF
TRBJ2-3 | TRBV5-1 | CASSPKNTGRTDTQYF
TRBJ2-7 | TRBV29-1 | CSVEEGRAHEQYF
TRBJ2-7 | TRBV20-1 | CSADPGLAGGSVYEQYF
TRBJ2-5 | TRBV7-8 | CASSLLRLGETQYF
TRBJ2-5 | TRBV4-1 | CASSHVDSRQETQYF
TRBJ2-3 | TRBV12-3/TRBV12-4 | CASSLALGPPETDTQYF
TRBJ2-1 | TRBV4-1 | CASSRGGGLSGEQFF
TRBJ2-1 | TRBV7-3 | CASSLGSGRYNEQFF
TRBJ2-3 | TRBV7-8 | CASSLYRGDTDTQYF
TRBJ2-5 | TRBV18 | CASSPGWENLQETQYF
TRBJ1-6 | TRBV6-2/TRBV6-3 | CASSDRENSPLHF
TRBJ2-7 | TRBV5-1 | CASSLAGIYEQYF
TRBJ2-7 | TRBV12-3/TRBV12-4 | CASSPPTAASSYEQYF
TRBJ2-5 | TRBV9 | CASSDRYSEETQYF
TRBJ2-1 | TRBV27 | CASCRDSSYNEQFF
TRBJ1-2 | TRBV4-3 | CASSQDGLPGVYGYTF
TRBJ2-1 | TRBV20-1 | CSAGLSSYNEQFF
TRBJ1-4 | TRBV12-3/TRBV12-4 | CASSSGATTNEKLFF
TRBJ2-4 | TRBV7-9 | CASRLVAGGSKNIQYF
TRBJ2-3 | TRBV7-9 | CASSPHRGTTDTQYF
TRBJ2-5 | TRBV21-1 | CASSTPPEGEETQYF
TRBJ2-7 | TRBV21-1 | CASSKATLAGVGAYEQYF
TRBJ2-7 | TRBV7-2 | CASSLGGLASFYEQYF
TRBJ2-1 | TRBV9 | CASGIGSSYNEQFF
TRBJ2-5 | TRBV4-3 | CASSSGLAGKETQYF
TRBJ2-3 | TRBV4-1 | CASSQAVDTQYF
TRBJ2-7 | TRBV28 | CASRLVGHEQYF
TRBJ2-1 | TRBV12-3/TRBV12-4 | CASTQTSGSYNEQFF
TRBJ2-1 | TRBV19 | CASTRKGLAGGATYNEQFF
TRBJ2-3 | TRBV4-2 | CASSQEPAGEPDTQYF
TRBJ2-1 | TRBV29-1 | CSVHGTGINEQFF
TRBJ1-1 | TRBV5-1 | CASSPQGALANTEAFF
TRBJ2-1 | TRBV12-3/TRBV12-4 | CASKPVGSHDNEQFF
TRBJ2-7 | TRBV4-3 | CASSQQIGQESSYEQYF
TRBJ2-3 | TRBV20-1 | CSAEIWLAGAPDTQYF
TRBJ2-1 | TRBV12-3/TRBV12-4 | CASSPGRISYNEQFF
TRBJ1-2 | TRBV6-1 | CASSENTGGYGYTF
TRBJ2-7 | TRBV6-5 | CASSYSAGVGYEQYF
TRBJ2-1 | TRBV25-1 | CASSGPQREQFF
TRBJ2-1 | TRBV5-1 | CASSFLEGQYNEQFF
TRBJ2-3 | TRBV15 | CATSPESTDTQYF
TRBJ2-5 | TRBV7-1 | CATCLEGTSGALYQETQYF
TRBJ2-3 | TRBV29-1 | CSVDLAGEGDEDTQYF
TRBJ2-2 | TRBV20-1 | CSARRLETGELFF
TRBJ2-1 | TRBV28 | CASSRTGAEQFF
TRBJ2-2 | TRBV20-1 | CSARDIGGDAFTGELFF
TRBJ2-1 | TRBV10-1 | CASLGQTKYNEQFF
TRBJ2-7 | TRBV5-5 | CASSPGNTYEQYF
TRBJ2-2 | TRBV5-1 | CASSLPQGNTGELFF
TRBJ2-7 | TRBV3-1 | CASSPAGTGGLEQYF
TRBJ2-3 | TRBV27 | CASSGLAGGPGYTDTQYF